These 30 T cell receptor beta chains share one sample of origin, sequenced in a study of technical replicates of blood from a few donors. TCRdb keeps only in-frame clones here, not all; method: immunoSEQ multiplex PCR. The top ten hold around 0.15% of the sample, which has tens of thousands of clones, roughly 98% seen once. The sequencing sample was made of T cells isolated from PBMCs. The receptor set was obtained from a human donor in good health.

The chain recombines TRBV5-4 with TRBJ1-1; TRBD1 might be the D (6 bases). The CDR3 has 14 amino acids. Germline CDR1 is SGHNT and CDR2 is YYREEE (reference sequence). With 1 base removed from V and 5 bases from J, the gap between germline ends came to 12 bases. CDR3 coding DNA: TGTGCCAGCAGCTTGAGGGATAGGGGGACTGAAGCTTTCTTT. This codes for CASSLRDRGTEAFF.

In this sample, this clone turned up once. V gene TRBV6-5 combines with J gene TRBJ1-2; D is perhaps TRBD1 (6 bases). This CDR3 region has 14 residues. The V end was cut by 5 bases, the J end by 4 bases, with 14 bases between. The germline gives CDR1 MNHEY, CDR2 SVGAGI. CDR3 in amino acids: CASSAFQGTYGYTF. CDR3 sequence (DNA): TGTGCCAGCAGTGCCTTTCAGGGGACCTATGGCTACACCTTC.

The rearrangement uses TRBV10-1 and TRBJ1-2, with a weak D call TRBD1 (5 bases). The germline CDR1 and CDR2 sequences are WNHNN and SYGVQD (reference sequence). CDR3 length: 14 amino acids. V lost 0 bases, J lost 5 bases, and 10 bases lay in between. Here the CDR3 reads CASSESKGPYGYTF. The DNA of the CDR3 is TGCGCCAGCAGTGAGTCCAAGGGGCCATATGGCTACACCTTC.

The chain links TRBV5-1 to TRBJ2-1; 13 bases are a match to TRBD2. Trimming at V came to 4 bases and at J to 0 bases, leaving 4 bases not matched to a gene. Germline values: CDR1 SGHRS, CDR2 YFSETQ. The CDR3 contains 17 residues. As DNA, the CDR3 is TGCGCCAGCAGCGCCGGGACTAGCGGGATCTCCTACAATGAGCAGTTCTTC. As protein: CASSAGTSGISYNEQFF.

This rearrangement joins TRBV11-2 to TRBJ2-7; 9 nucleotides align to TRBD1. The germline V gene encodes CDR1 SGHAT and CDR2 FQNNGV. This CDR3 comprises 14 residues. V was pared by 3 bases and J by 2 bases, with 2 bases of the junction left unmatched. The CDR3 bases are TGTGCCAGCAGCTTCCGGACAGGGGCCTACGAGCAGTACTTC. Translating it yields CASSFRTGAYEQYF.

This sequence joins TRBV11-2 and TRBJ2-2; 11 bases fit TRBD2. The CDR3 covers 18 residues. CDR1 is SGHAT, CDR2 FQNNGV, per germline. V was pared by 2 bases and J by 6 bases, with 11 bases of the junction left unmatched. CDR3: CASSLKTSGAFVSGELFF. The CDR3 region has the DNA TGTGCCAGCAGCTTAAAGACTAGCGGGGCTTTTGTATCCGGGGAGCTGTTTTTT.

The chain uses TRBV6-6 and TRBJ2-3; 12 bases line up with TRBD2. CDR1 is MNHNY, CDR2 SVGAGI, per germline (reference sequence). Trimming removed 5 bases from V and 4 bases from J; junction bases left unmatched: 7. The CDR3 length is 16 residues. CDR3 region: CASSPTSGGWADTQYF. CDR3 nucleotides: TGTGCCAGCAGTCCAACTAGCGGGGGGTGGGCAGATACGCAGTATTTT.

In DNA form, the CDR3 reads TGTGCCAGCAACGTAGACAGGGTTAGCTCTGGGGCCAACGTCCTGACTTTC. Its protein product is CASNVDRVSSGANVLTF. The chain joins TRBV5-6 to TRBJ2-6, with 7 bases identical to TRBD1. The CDR3 consists of 17 residues. The V gene end was trimmed by 6 bases and the J gene end by 0 bases; junction bases not matched to a gene: 9. CDR1 is SGHDT, CDR2 YYEEEE, per germline.

This chain joins TRBV4-2 and TRBJ2-5; 8 nucleotides line up with TRBD2. After removal of 0 bases from V and 4 bases from J, the junction contained 7 bases not matched to a gene. This CDR3 is built from 16 residues. Per germline, CDR1 LGHNA and CDR2 YNFKEQ. This chain's CDR3 is CASSQESGLGSETQYF. The CDR3 nucleotides read TGTGCCAGCAGCCAAGAGTCGGGACTAGGCTCAGAGACCCAGTACTTC.

This chain uses TRBV28 with TRBJ2-1; possible D gene TRBD1, 5 bases. CDR3 length: 16 amino acids. Deletions cut 6 bases from V and 5 bases from J, with 20 bases between. Germline CDR1 and CDR2: MDHEN and SYDVKM. DNA of the CDR3: TGTGCCAGCAGGGGTTCTGACCTGAAAGGGGACAATGAGCAGTTCTTC. Its protein is CASRGSDLKGDNEQFF.

This clone was picked up one time. The chain links TRBV30 to TRBJ1-2; 7 positions match TRBD1. The V gene end was trimmed by 2 bases and the J gene end by 6 bases; junction bases not matched to a gene: 3. Per the germline V gene, CDR1 is GTSNPN and CDR2 is SVGIG (reference sequence). CDR3 length equals 12 residues. The CDR3 bases are TGTGCCTGGAGTTCAGGGGGGCATGGCTACACCTTC. Translating it yields CAWSSGGHGYTF.

This clone has a single count. The gene calls are TRBV30 and TRBJ1-1, with TRBD1 matching 10 bases. Germline loops: CDR1 GTSNPN, CDR2 SVGIG (reference sequence). V lost 7 bases, J lost 3 bases, and 14 bases stayed unmatched. The CDR3 sequence is 16 residues long. CDR3 amino acids: CALDRGRRRADTEAFF. CDR3 sequence (DNA): TGTGCCTTAGACAGGGGGCGACGCCGAGCGGACACTGAAGCTTTCTTT.

V is TRBV4-2 and J is TRBJ2-1, with 10 positions matching TRBD2. V was clipped by 0 bases and J by 0 bases; unmatched bases: 5. The length of the CDR3 is 18 residues. Per germline, CDR1 LGHNA and CDR2 YNFKEQ. In DNA form, the CDR3 reads TGTGCCAGCAGCCAAGAGGCTAGCGGGAGCGGCTCCTACAATGAGCAGTTCTTC. It encodes CASSQEASGSGSYNEQFF.

The rearrangement links TRBV21-1 to TRBJ1-1; the table gives TRBD1 as D, unverified against the DNA. TRBV21-1 is noted as a pseudogene. This CDR3 has 15 residues. CDR3 nucleotides: TGTGCCAGCAGCAAATGGGCTCGACAGAACACTGAAGCTTTCTTT. Protein product: CASSKWARQNTEAFF.

This clone was found a few times. This chain joins TRBV10-1 and TRBJ1-1; D is undetermined. The CDR3 contains 12 residues. The V gene lost 3 bases and the J gene lost 2 bases, with 4 bases spanning the gap. Germline values: CDR1 WNHNN, CDR2 SYGVQD (reference sequence). CDR3 sequence reads: CASSDRNTEAFF. The CDR3 DNA sequence: TGCGCCAGCAGTGACAGAAACACTGAAGCTTTCTTT.

About this clone: Mismatch with germline at one junction end may stem from a read error. The chain links TRBV19 to TRBJ2-1; TRBD2 aligns across 8 bases. CDR1 LNHDA and CDR2 SQIVND come from the germline V gene (reference sequence). The CDR3 runs 16 residues. The CDR3 nucleotides read TGTGCCAGTACCTTCTCCTGGACTAGCTCCAACAATGAGCAGTTCTTC. Translated, it gives CASTFSWTSSNNEQFF.

The rearrangement links TRBV4-1 to TRBJ2-1, with a tentative D call TRBD2 (6 bases). V lost 1 base to trimming and J lost 1 base, with 11 bases between them. The germline V gene encodes CDR1 MGHRA and CDR2 YSYEKL. This CDR3 is 16 amino acids long. CDR3 protein: CASSQGRGDSYNEQFF. Written as DNA, the CDR3 is TGCGCCAGCAGCCAAGGGAGGGGCGATTCCTACAATGAGCAGTTCTTC.

The genes are TRBV7-8 and TRBJ1-2, with a weak D call TRBD1 (5 bases). Germline assignment: CDR1 SGHVS and CDR2 FQNEAQ. This CDR3 spans 17 amino acids. V was shortened by 5 bases and J by 5 bases, with 24 bases between the two germline ends. CDR3 nucleotides: TGTGCCAGCAGCCTACGCAGGGATTTGGACTATCGATATGGCTACACCTTC. Translating it yields CASSLRRDLDYRYGYTF.

This sequence joins TRBV11-3 and TRBJ2-7; 8 nucleotides line up with TRBD2. CDR1 and CDR2 from the germline V gene are SGHNT and YENEEA. This CDR3 spans 13 amino acids. V lost 6 bases and J lost 5; bases outside the gene matches: 6. This CDR3 reads CASSTGLAHEQYF. CDR3 DNA sequence: TGTGCCAGCAGTACCGGACTAGCCCACGAGCAGTACTTC.

The sample holds one count of this clone. This sequence joins TRBV7-6 and TRBJ2-3, with TRBD1 matching 9 bases. This CDR3 comprises 15 residues. Germline V gives CDR1 SGHVS, CDR2 FNYEAQ. Trimming at V came to 3 bases and at J to 2 bases, leaving 3 bases not matched to a gene. CDR3 in amino acids: CASSLGQGHTDTQYF. The CDR3 bases are TGTGCCAGCAGCTTGGGACAGGGCCACACAGATACGCAGTATTTT.

The genes are TRBV6-5 and TRBJ2-4; maybe TRBD1 (6 bases). This CDR3 is 13 amino acids long. CDR1 and CDR2 from the germline V gene are MNHEY and SVGAGI. The germline V and J ends were trimmed by 6 bases and 13 bases, with 19 bases remaining between them. CDR3 DNA: TGTGCCAGCAGCTACACCCACCCGGGACAACAGTACTTC. Amino acid sequence: CASSYTHPGQQYF.

The chain carries TRBV28 and TRBJ1-5; 8 bases agree with TRBD1. Per the germline V gene, CDR1 is MDHEN and CDR2 is SYDVKM. The CDR3 covers 15 residues. V gave up 3 bases and J gave up 6 bases; unmatched junction bases: 7. This chain's CDR3 is CASSFLGQGGQPQHF. The DNA for the CDR3 is TGTGCCAGCAGTTTTCTAGGACAGGGAGGTCAGCCCCAGCATTTT.

The genes are TRBV5-4 and TRBJ2-2, with 7 bases that match TRBD2. J was trimmed by 2 bases and V by 5 bases; bases with no gene match: 3. This CDR3 has 14 residues. Per germline, CDR1 SGHNT and CDR2 YYREEE (reference sequence). DNA of the CDR3: TGTGCCAGCAGTAGGACTAGTAACACCGGGGAGCTGTTTTTT. This encodes CASSRTSNTGELFF.

This rearrangement joins TRBV6-1 to TRBJ1-1; no clear D gene. Germline CDR1 MNHNS, CDR2 SASEGT. V gave up 7 bases and J gave up 2 bases, with 8 bases separating them. This CDR3 has 12 amino acids. CDR3 protein: CASTWRNTEAFF. CDR3 nucleotide sequence: TGTGCCAGCACTTGGAGAAACACTGAAGCTTTCTTT.

DNA of the CDR3: TGTGCCAGTAGACGGGGCTCCTACAATGAGCAGTTCTTC. Translating gives CASRRGSYNEQFF. The chain combines TRBV19 with TRBJ2-1; weak D call: TRBD2 (5 bases). Trimming left V 6 bases short and J 0 bases short, with 6 bases between. This CDR3 is built from 13 residues. Germline V gene data show CDR1 as LNHDA and CDR2 as SQIVND (reference sequence).

The chain combines TRBV15 with TRBJ2-1; unclear D gene. The CDR3 runs to 11 residues. Germline CDR1 LNHNV, CDR2 YYDKDF (reference sequence). V shed 5 bases and J shed 8 bases, with 7 bases lying between them. This CDR3 reads CATSRRDEQFF. The CDR3 region has the DNA TGTGCCACCAGCCGCCGCGATGAGCAGTTCTTC.

The count of this clone is one. The chain recombines TRBV5-1 with TRBJ2-1; TRBD2 might be the D (6 bases). The CDR3 consists of 16 residues. Germline V gives CDR1 SGHRS, CDR2 YFSETQ. Trimming left V 0 bases short and J 4 bases short, with 14 bases between. CDR3 region: CASSLGVSGLYNEQFF. CDR3 in DNA: TGCGCCAGCAGCTTGGGGGTTAGCGGACTTTACAATGAGCAGTTCTTC.

The chain employs TRBV5-1 and TRBJ2-7; 9 nucleotides agree with TRBD1. Germline assignment: CDR1 SGHRS and CDR2 YFSETQ. The V segment lost 4 bases and the J segment 5 bases; nucleotides outside the gene matches: 10. This CDR3 is built from 15 residues. The CDR3 loop reads CASSHGQGLRHEQYF. For the CDR3, the DNA is TGCGCCAGCAGCCACGGACAGGGGCTCAGACACGAGCAGTACTTC.

The chain joins TRBV9 to TRBJ1-3, with D perhaps TRBD1 (5 bases). The CDR3 sequence is 14 residues long. The germline V and J ends were trimmed by 3 bases and 3 bases, with 10 bases remaining between them. Per the germline V gene, CDR1 is SGDLS and CDR2 is YYNGEE. CDR3 nucleotide sequence: TGTGCCAGCAGCGAACGGACACTTGGAAACACCATATATTTT. This sequence encodes CASSERTLGNTIYF.

The chain recombines TRBV7-3 with TRBJ2-1, with TRBD1 matching 9 bases. This CDR3 has 15 amino acids. V trimming: 4 bases; J trimming: 6 bases; junction bases outside the gene matches: 7. Germline CDR1 SGHTA, CDR2 FQGTGA. The CDR3 region is CASSSPGQGPNEQFF. In DNA, the CDR3 is TGTGCCAGCAGCTCACCGGGACAGGGCCCCAATGAGCAGTTCTTC. The full variable domain, rest sourced from reference TRBV7-3 and TRBJ2-1, is GAGVSQTPSNKVTEKGKYVELRCDPISGHTALYWYRQSLGQGPEFLIYFQGTGAADDSGLPNDRFFAVRPEGSVSTLKIQRTERGDSAVYLCASSSPGQGPNEQFFGPGTRLTVL.